A selection of T cell receptor beta chains follows, all from one sample in a study of response to subunit inactivated influenza vaccine. TCRdb reprocessed the RT-PCR reads with MiXCR, giving one entry per CDR3 protein. The table has about 800,000 distinct CDR3 sequences, around 20% seen once. The input for sequencing was PBMCs from blood, taken roughly 5 days after vaccination. The receptors shown here come from a man in his forties or fifties who received an inactivated influenza vaccine. CDR3s include the opening cysteine and the closing phenylalanine or tryptophan. The D gene is left open where the match is weak. A row's size may be missing; if present it is once, few, many or a size class.

v_call: TRBV7-2; j_call: TRBJ2-2; d_call: -; clone_size: -; cdr3_aa: CASSFRSPGELFF; cdr3_nt: TGTGCCAGCAGCTTCCGATCGCCCGGGGAGCTGTTTTTT
v_call: TRBV6-1; j_call: TRBJ2-1; d_call: -; clone_size: many; cdr3_aa: CASMAGSYNEQFF; cdr3_nt: TGTGCCAGCATGGCGGGTTCCTACAATGAGCAGTTCTTC
v_call: TRBV7-2; j_call: TRBJ1-5; d_call: -; clone_size: -; cdr3_aa: CASSLQVDSNQPQHF; cdr3_nt: TGTGCCAGCAGCTTACAGGTGGATAGCAATCAGCCCCAGCATTTT
v_call: TRBV27; j_call: TRBJ1-1; d_call: -; clone_size: few; cdr3_aa: CASSSGRKTEAFF; cdr3_nt: TGTGCCAGCAGTTCCGGACGGAAAACTGAAGCTTTCTTT
v_call: TRBV14; j_call: TRBJ2-7; d_call: TRBD2; clone_size: once; cdr3_aa: CASSQALAGRWEQYF; cdr3_nt: TGTGCCAGCAGCCAAGCACTAGCGGGGAGGTGGGAGCAGTACTTC
v_call: TRBV20-1; j_call: TRBJ1-4; d_call: -; clone_size: few; cdr3_aa: CSASHQEKLFF; cdr3_nt: TGCAGTGCTAGTCATCAGGAAAAACTGTTTTTT
v_call: TRBV20-1; j_call: TRBJ2-1; d_call: TRBD2; clone_size: few; cdr3_aa: CSASWSGGRNEQFF; cdr3_nt: TGCAGTGCTAGTTGGTCGGGAGGGAGGAATGAGCAGTTCTTC
v_call: TRBV29-1; j_call: TRBJ2-2; d_call: -; clone_size: few; cdr3_aa: CSGSRNTGELFF; cdr3_nt: TGCAGCGGTAGCAGGAACACCGGGGAGCTGTTTTTT
v_call: TRBV7-9; j_call: TRBJ2-7; d_call: TRBD1; clone_size: -; cdr3_aa: CASSPLTGRAYYEQYF; cdr3_nt: TGTGCCAGCAGCCCCTTGACAGGGCGGGCCTACTACGAGCAGTACTTC
v_call: TRBV3-1; j_call: TRBJ2-5; d_call: -; clone_size: -; cdr3_aa: CASSQSRTTVETQYF; cdr3_nt: TGTGCCAGCAGCCAAAGCCGCACAACAGTCGAGACCCAGTACTTC
v_call: TRBV15; j_call: TRBJ2-7; d_call: -; clone_size: few; cdr3_aa: CATSSRQGVPGYEQYF; cdr3_nt: TGTGCCACCAGCAGCCGACAAGGGGTCCCCGGCTACGAGCAGTACTTC
v_call: TRBV27; j_call: TRBJ2-7; d_call: -; clone_size: -; cdr3_aa: CASSLSETAYEQYF; cdr3_nt: TGTGCCAGCAGTTTATCAGAGACAGCCTACGAGCAGTACTTC
v_call: TRBV6-1; j_call: TRBJ1-2; d_call: -; clone_size: -; cdr3_aa: CASSQNAGYGYTF; cdr3_nt: TGTGCCAGCAGCCAGAATGCTGGCTATGGCTACACCTTC
v_call: TRBV12-3/TRBV12-4; j_call: TRBJ2-6; d_call: TRBD1; clone_size: many; cdr3_aa: CASSPGTGVSGANVLTF; cdr3_nt: TGTGCCAGCAGCCCCGGGACAGGGGTCTCTGGGGCCAACGTCCTGACTTTC
v_call: TRBV3-1; j_call: TRBJ2-4; d_call: TRBD1; clone_size: -; cdr3_aa: CASSQGQKNIQYF; cdr3_nt: TGTGCCAGCAGCCAGGGACAGAAAAACATTCAGTACTTC
v_call: TRBV2; j_call: TRBJ2-5; d_call: TRBD1; clone_size: -; cdr3_aa: CASSETPQGARETQYF; cdr3_nt: TGTGCCAGCAGTGAAACCCCACAGGGGGCAAGGGAGACCCAGTACTTC